Listed below are T cell receptor beta chains from one sample, sequenced in a study of CD8 T cells in ankylosing spondylitis. TCRdb processed the 5' RACE reads anew with MiXCR; each CDR3 protein has one entry. Of about 250,000 distinct CDR3 sequences in the sample, under 12% are singletons; the top ten hold 2.6%. Sequences were obtained from blood, either unsorted or a sorted T cell fraction (not recorded which). The source is a male donor with ankylosing spondylitis or in good health (not recorded which). Each CDR3 is given with its conserved first and last residue. The D gene is left open where the match is weak. Size is stated for part of the rows, as once, few or many counts, or as a class when the clone is expanded.

TRBD1	TRBV5-1	15	many	TRBJ1-1	TGCGCCAGCAGTTCGCAGGGGGCGCGGGGCACTGAAGCTTTCTTT	CASSSQGARGTEAFF
TRBD1	TRBV11-2	15	few	TRBJ1-1	TGTGCCAGCAGCCCCCGGACAGGCGGGAGGACTGAAGCTTTCTTT	CASSPRTGGRTEAFF
TRBD2	TRBV5-1	17	many	TRBJ2-7	TGCGCCAGCAGCTTGGAAGCTAGCGGGAGACTTCTGCTCGAGCAGTACTTC	CASSLEASGRLLLEQYF
TRBD1	TRBV18	15	-	TRBJ2-5	TGTGCCAGCTCCCCCGGGACAGGGGGCGAAGAGACCCAGTACTTC	CASSPGTGGEETQYF
-	TRBV12-3/TRBV12-4	15	many	TRBJ2-7	TGTGCCAGCAGTGTTCCTTCGGATCCACCGTACGAGCAGTACTTC	CASSVPSDPPYEQYF
-	TRBV3-1	17	-	TRBJ2-6	TGTGCCAGCAGCCAAGGGGACGCAGGCTCTGGGGCCAACGTCCTGACTTTC	CASSQGDAGSGANVLTF
TRBD2	TRBV20-1	16	many	TRBJ2-1	TGCAGTGCTAGAGATCCTGGCGGGGGGAGGGACAATGAGCAGTTCTTC	CSARDPGGGRDNEQFF
-	TRBV5-6	15	few	TRBJ2-7	TGTGCCAGCAGCTCAAAGGCAGGGAACTCCTACGAGCAGTACTTC	CASSSKAGNSYEQYF
-	TRBV3-1	13	many	TRBJ1-2	TGTGCCAGCAGCCAAAGGCAGAACTATGGCTACACCTTC	CASSQRQNYGYTF
TRBD2	TRBV5-1	17	few	TRBJ2-1	TGCGCCAGCAGCTTGGAGGGCGGGGGGAGCTCCTACAATGAGCAGTTCTTC	CASSLEGGGSSYNEQFF
TRBD1	TRBV3-1	15	few	TRBJ1-1	TGTGCCAGCAGCCAAGGAGGGGGCCAGAACACTGAAGCTTTCTTT	CASSQGGGQNTEAFF
-	TRBV11-1	13	-	TRBJ2-5	TGTGCCAGCAGCTTAGAAGTTTATGAGACCCAGTACTTC	CASSLEVYETQYF
-	TRBV24-1	15	many	TRBJ2-5	TGTGCCACCAGTGACCCACGGACGGCAGGGGAGACCCAGTACTTC	CATSDPRTAGETQYF
-	TRBV30	15	-	TRBJ1-4	TGTGCCTGGAGCGCTCGAGGGAGTTTGAATGAAAAACTGTTTTTT	CAWSARGSLNEKLFF
-	TRBV7-9	14	many	TRBJ1-5	TGTGCCAGCAGCTTAGAAGCAGGCCGGCAGCCCCAGCATTTT	CASSLEAGRQPQHF
-	TRBV12-3/TRBV12-4	13	many	TRBJ1-5	TGTGCCAGCAGTTTTAGTGGCAATCAGCCCCAGCATTTT	CASSFSGNQPQHF
TRBD2	TRBV7-2	16	-	TRBJ2-3	TGTGCCAGCAGCCCTGCGGGGACTAGCCGCACAGATACGCAGTATTTT	CASSPAGTSRTDTQYF
TRBD2	TRBV20-1	16	many	TRBJ2-2	TGCAGTGCTAGACGCTCTAGCGGGGGGAACACCGGGGAGCTGTTTTTT	CSARRSSGGNTGELFF
-	TRBV20-1	12	many	TRBJ2-1	TGCAGTGCTAACCGGGGTTACAATGAGCAGTTCTTC	CSANRGYNEQFF
TRBD2	TRBV10-1	16	-	TRBJ2-3	TGCGCCAGCAGTGAGACCGGACTAGCGGTAACAGATACGCAGTATTTT	CASSETGLAVTDTQYF
-	TRBV18	15	many	TRBJ1-4	TGTGCCAGCTCACCACCAGGCCATACTTATGAAAAACTGTTTTTT	CASSPPGHTYEKLFF
-	TRBV12-3/TRBV12-4	16	-	TRBJ2-3	TGTGCCAGCAGACCTCTCGGGCGGGACTCCACAGATACGCAGTATTTT	CASRPLGRDSTDTQYF
TRBD1	TRBV13	15	many	TRBJ2-7	TGTGCCAGCAGCCTGGGACAGGGGGTTTACTACGAGCAGTACTTC	CASSLGQGVYYEQYF
-	TRBV28	12	many	TRBJ2-3	TGTGCCAGCAGTCGCAACACAGATACGCAGTATTTT	CASSRNTDTQYF
-	TRBV24-1	12	few	TRBJ2-1	TGTGCCACCAGAGGAGGTGGCAGTGAGCAGTTCTTC	CATRGGGSEQFF
-	TRBV4-1	17	many	TRBJ2-3	TGCGCCAGCAGCCAAGAGGGGCAGGGGTTCCCCACAGATACGCAGTATTTT	CASSQEGQGFPTDTQYF
-	TRBV11-3	15	-	TRBJ2-3	TGTGCCAGCAGCTCCGGGACACGGGCTTGGGATACGCAGTATTTT	CASSSGTRAWDTQYF
-	TRBV7-2	14	many	TRBJ1-2	TGTGCCAGCAGCTCCGACGGAATAACTGGTGGCTACACCTTC	CASSSDGITGGYTF
-	TRBV7-2	15	-	TRBJ1-2	TGTGCCAGCAGCTTAGAGGAAGGAGGGGCCTATGGCTACACCTTC	CASSLEEGGAYGYTF
-	TRBV25-1	14	many	TRBJ2-2	TGTGCCAGCAGTGCAGTTGTCGACACCGGGGAGCTGTTTTTT	CASSAVVDTGELFF
-	TRBV9	14	few	TRBJ2-7	TGTGCCAGCAGCGCCGGTGTCAATTCCTACGAGCAGTACTTC	CASSAGVNSYEQYF
-	TRBV21-1	15	many	TRBJ1-3	TGTGCCAGCAGCAAAGCAAACAGGGGGAGAGACACCATATATTTT	CASSKANRGRDTIYF
-	TRBV13	12	many	TRBJ2-4	TGTGCCAGCAGCTTGTTCCCGAACATTCAGTACTTC	CASSLFPNIQYF
-	TRBV6-6	13	many	TRBJ2-4	TGTGCCACCTTTGGGACGACGGAAAACATTCAGTACTTC	CATFGTTENIQYF
-	TRBV27	15	many	TRBJ2-7	TGTGCCAGCAGTTTATCGGTCAGGGGAGCCTACGAGCAGTACTTC	CASSLSVRGAYEQYF
TRBD2	TRBV19	16	many	TRBJ2-3	TGTGCCAGTAGCACGTTGAGCGGGGCTGTCACAGATACGCAGTATTTT	CASSTLSGAVTDTQYF
-	TRBV6-1	15	many	TRBJ2-1	TGTGCCAGCTCCAATGGGCGGGGTCCCTACAATGAGCAGTTCTTC	CASSNGRGPYNEQFF
TRBD2	TRBV7-2	14	-	TRBJ2-7	TGTGCCAGCAGCTTATCGGGACTACCGGGAGAGCAGTACTTC	CASSLSGLPGEQYF
-	TRBV3-1	12	many	TRBJ2-7	TGTGCCAGCAGCCAAGAAGGGATGGGGCAGTACTTC	CASSQEGMGQYF
TRBD1	TRBV5-4	19	-	TRBJ2-7	TGTGCCAGCAGCTTGCTAGATCTTCCTTCGGACAGGGAGTCCTACGAGCAGTACTTC	CASSLLDLPSDRESYEQYF
-	TRBV7-9	17	many	TRBJ2-4	TGTGCCAGCAGCTTAGCGGCTATGGGTACGGCCAAAAACATTCAGTACTTC	CASSLAAMGTAKNIQYF
TRBD1	TRBV7-9	13	few	TRBJ1-2	TGTGCCAGCAGCCCGCAGGGGGCGGAAGGCTACACCTTC	CASSPQGAEGYTF
-	TRBV6-1	15	many	TRBJ1-4	TGTGCCAGCAGGGAACAGGGAAACGGTAATGAAAAACTGTTTTTT	CASREQGNGNEKLFF
-	TRBV27	13	many	TRBJ2-1	TGTGCCAGCAGATACGACCGCTACAATGAGCAGTTCTTC	CASRYDRYNEQFF
-	TRBV12-3/TRBV12-4	14	-	TRBJ1-1	TGTGCCAGCAGTTTAAGTGTTTCGAACACTGAAGCTTTCTTT	CASSLSVSNTEAFF
TRBD1	TRBV11-2	16	many	TRBJ1-5	TGTGCCAGCAGCCCCGGGACAGGGGTAGGCAATCAGCCCCAGCATTTT	CASSPGTGVGNQPQHF
TRBD1	TRBV4-1	15	many	TRBJ2-7	TGCGCCAGCAGCCTAACGGGACAGAGCTCCTACGAGCAGTACTTC	CASSLTGQSSYEQYF
-	TRBV20-1	14	few	TRBJ2-5	TGCAGTGCTAGCGCGGCCTTATCCCAAGAGACCCAGTACTTC	CSASAALSQETQYF
TRBD1	TRBV30	13	many	TRBJ1-6	TGTGCCTGGACGACAGGGAGTAATTCACCCCTCCACTTT	CAWTTGSNSPLHF
TRBD1	TRBV19	15	many	TRBJ1-5	TGTGCCAGTAGCCTGAAACAGGGGATTTCTCAGCCCCAGCATTTT	CASSLKQGISQPQHF
-	TRBV7-9	14	-	TRBJ2-2	TGTGCCAGCAGCCCCGGGACAAGCGCCGGGGAGCTGTTTTTT	CASSPGTSAGELFF
-	TRBV12-3/TRBV12-4	14	many	TRBJ2-7	TGTGCCAGCAGTTTATATGAGGGTAACTACGAGCAGTACTTC	CASSLYEGNYEQYF
-	TRBV7-9	16	many	TRBJ1-6	TGTGCCAGCAGCTTAGAAGGCTCTGGAAGCGGATCACCCCTCCACTTT	CASSLEGSGSGSPLHF